The clone carrying this T cell receptor (beta chain) occurred once. The antigen is unknown. TCRdb keeps only in-frame clones here, not all; method: immunoSEQ multiplex PCR. The table has fewer than 50,000 clones, around 80% seen once; the top ten hold less than 5.5%. The sort gate was single viable CD3+CD4+CD8-CD45RO+ cells for memory CD4+ T cells. CD4+ T cells were isolated by positive magnetic selection. The record originates from a study of memory CD4+ T cells and cytomegalovirus serostatus. Regarding the study as a whole: A US-trained random forest predicted CMV serostatus with median AUC around 0.9. Suggested: most of the CMV-linked TCR signature lies in CD4+ memory cells.

The source material was memory CD4+ T cells from blood. This clonotype was obtained from an adult in good health and CMV-seropositive.

CDR3 sequence reads: CASSLAKGYEQFF. DNA for the CDR3: TGTGCCAGCAGCTTAGCGAAGGGCTATGAGCAGTTCTTC. The genes are TRBV7-9 and TRBJ2-1; D gene uncertain. The CDR3 has 13 amino acids. Germline V lookup: CDR1 SEHNR, CDR2 FQNEAQ (reference sequence). Trimming left V 0 bases short and J 8 bases short, with 8 bases between.